The TCR beta chain described here comes from a study of shared clonotypes between healthy human individuals. Study-level points and caveats: Sampling used blood alone; tissue repertoires probably differ.

The table came from immunoSEQ multiplex PCR; TCRdb's copy has only in-frame clones and leaves some out. The sample holds roughly 2,300,000 clones, about nine tenths seen once. Healthy HIV-negative adults with no recent acute infections or vaccinations were recruited as donors. Concerning this clone: The antigen remains undetermined.

What was sequenced was naive CD4+ T cells from PBMCs. Subset here: CD45RA+ positively selected. This clonotype was obtained from a man aged 18 to 30 in good health. Some clones in this sample may be carry-over from other donors' samples.

CDR3 amino acids: CASSIGAGETQYF. CDR3 bases: TGTGCCAGTAGTATAGGGGCTGGGGAGACCCAGTACTTC. The V and J genes are TRBV19 and TRBJ2-5; the D is unclear. Germline assignment: CDR1 LNHDA and CDR2 SQIVND (reference sequence). The CDR3 loop spans 13 amino acids. The V end lost 1 base, the J end lost 5 bases, and 8 bases lay between the germline ends. The entire variable domain, with the rest obtained from reference TRBV19 and TRBJ2-5, is as follows: DGGITQSPKYLFRKEGQNVTLSCEQNLNHDAMYWYRQDPGQGLRLIYYSQIVNDFQKGDIAEGYSVSREKKESFPLTVTSAQKNPTAFYLCASSIGAGETQYFGPGTRLLVL.